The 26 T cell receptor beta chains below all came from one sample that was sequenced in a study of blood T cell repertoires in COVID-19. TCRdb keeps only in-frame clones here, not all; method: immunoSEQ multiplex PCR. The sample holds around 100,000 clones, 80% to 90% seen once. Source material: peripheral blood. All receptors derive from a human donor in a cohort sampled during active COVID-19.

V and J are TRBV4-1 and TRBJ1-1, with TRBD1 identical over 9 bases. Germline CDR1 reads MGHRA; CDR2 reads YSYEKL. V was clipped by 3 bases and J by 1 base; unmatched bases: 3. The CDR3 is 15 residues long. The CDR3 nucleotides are TGCGCCAGCAGCCAGACAGGGGGTCCGAACACTGAAGCTTTCTTT. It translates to CASSQTGGPNTEAFF.

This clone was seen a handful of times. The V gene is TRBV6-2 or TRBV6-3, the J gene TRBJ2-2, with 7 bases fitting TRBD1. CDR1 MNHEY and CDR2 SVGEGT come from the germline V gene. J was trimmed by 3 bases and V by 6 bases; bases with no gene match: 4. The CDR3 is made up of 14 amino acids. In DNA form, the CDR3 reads TGTGCCAGCAGCCGGGACAGTGACACCGGGGAGCTGTTTTTT. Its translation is CASSRDSDTGELFF.

CDR3 residues: CASSPGVLTSGPSDTQYF. The CDR3 region has the DNA TGTGCCAGCAGCCCCGGGGTACTCACTAGCGGTCCTTCGGATACGCAGTATTTT. The chain has TRBV2 and TRBJ2-3, with TRBD2 matching over 8 bases. This CDR3 spans 18 amino acids. Trimming removed 6 bases from V and 6 bases from J; junction bases left unmatched: 20. CDR1 is SNHLY, CDR2 FYNNEI, per germline. Full variable domain (missing parts from reference TRBV2 and TRBJ2-3): EPEVTQTPSHQVTQMGQEVILRCVPISNHLYFYWYRQILGQKVEFLVSFYNNEISEKSEIFDDQFSVERPDGSNFTLKIRSTKLEDSAMYFCASSPGVLTSGPSDTQYFGPGTRLTVL.

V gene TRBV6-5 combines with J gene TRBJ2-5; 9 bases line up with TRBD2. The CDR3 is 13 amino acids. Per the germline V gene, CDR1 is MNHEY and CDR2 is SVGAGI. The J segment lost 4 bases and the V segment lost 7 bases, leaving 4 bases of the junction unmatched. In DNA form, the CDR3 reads TGTGCCAGCAAACGGACTAGCGTAGAGACCCAGTACTTC. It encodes CASKRTSVETQYF.

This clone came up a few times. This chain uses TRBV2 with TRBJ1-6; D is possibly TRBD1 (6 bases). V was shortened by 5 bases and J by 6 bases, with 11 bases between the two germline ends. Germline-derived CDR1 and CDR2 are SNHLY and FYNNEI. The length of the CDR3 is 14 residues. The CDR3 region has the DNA TGTGCCAGCAGTAGGGACACGGTTAATTCACCCCTCCACTTT. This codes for CASSRDTVNSPLHF.

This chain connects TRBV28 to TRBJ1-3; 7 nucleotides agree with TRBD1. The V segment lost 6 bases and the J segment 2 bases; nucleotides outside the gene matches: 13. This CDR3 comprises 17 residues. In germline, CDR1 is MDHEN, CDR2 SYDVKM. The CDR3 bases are TGTGCCAGCAGCCGCCATACAGGAGGGGGCACTGGAAACACCATATATTTT. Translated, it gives CASSRHTGGGTGNTIYF.

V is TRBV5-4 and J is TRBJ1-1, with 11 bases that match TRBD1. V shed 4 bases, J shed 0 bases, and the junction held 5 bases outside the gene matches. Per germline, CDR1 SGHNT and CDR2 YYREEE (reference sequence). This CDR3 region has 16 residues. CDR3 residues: CASSPRTGGLNTEAFF. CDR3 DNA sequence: TGTGCCAGCAGCCCAAGGACAGGGGGCTTGAACACTGAAGCTTTCTTT.

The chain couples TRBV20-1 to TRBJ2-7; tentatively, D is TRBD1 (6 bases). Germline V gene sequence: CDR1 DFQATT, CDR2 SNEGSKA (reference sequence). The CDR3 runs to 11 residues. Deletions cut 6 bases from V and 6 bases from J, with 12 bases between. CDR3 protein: CSASSGAEQYF. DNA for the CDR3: TGCAGTGCCTCATCAGGGGCCGAGCAGTACTTC.

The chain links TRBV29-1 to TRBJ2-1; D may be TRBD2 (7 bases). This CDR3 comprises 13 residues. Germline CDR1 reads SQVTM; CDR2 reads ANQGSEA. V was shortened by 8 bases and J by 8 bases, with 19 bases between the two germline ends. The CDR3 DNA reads TGCAGCACCTTACAGGGAGGGCGATATGAGCAGTTCTTC. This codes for CSTLQGGRYEQFF.

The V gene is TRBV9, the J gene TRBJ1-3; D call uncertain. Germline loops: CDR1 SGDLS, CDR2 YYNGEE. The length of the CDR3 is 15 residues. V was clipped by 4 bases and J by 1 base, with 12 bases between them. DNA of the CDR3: TGTGCCAGCAGCCTCAACGGAGGTTCTGGAAACACCATATATTTT. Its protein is CASSLNGGSGNTIYF.

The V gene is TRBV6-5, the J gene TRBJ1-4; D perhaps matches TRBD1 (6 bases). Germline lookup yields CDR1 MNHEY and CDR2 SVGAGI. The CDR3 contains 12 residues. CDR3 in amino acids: CAGGALNEKLFF. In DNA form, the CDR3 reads TGTGCGGGGGGGGCCTTAAATGAAAAACTGTTTTTT.

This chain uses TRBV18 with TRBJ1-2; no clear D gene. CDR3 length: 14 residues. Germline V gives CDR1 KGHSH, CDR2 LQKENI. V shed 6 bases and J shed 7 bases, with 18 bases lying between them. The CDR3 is CASSPAVEGFGYTF. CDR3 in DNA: TGTGCCAGCTCCCCCGCCGTCGAGGGATTTGGCTACACCTTC.

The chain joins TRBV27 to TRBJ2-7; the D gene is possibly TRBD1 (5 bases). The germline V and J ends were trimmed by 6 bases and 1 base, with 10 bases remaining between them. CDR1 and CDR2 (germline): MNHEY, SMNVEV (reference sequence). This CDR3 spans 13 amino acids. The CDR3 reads CASRRTYSYEQYF. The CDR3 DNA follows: TGTGCCAGCAGGCGGACATATTCCTACGAGCAGTACTTC.

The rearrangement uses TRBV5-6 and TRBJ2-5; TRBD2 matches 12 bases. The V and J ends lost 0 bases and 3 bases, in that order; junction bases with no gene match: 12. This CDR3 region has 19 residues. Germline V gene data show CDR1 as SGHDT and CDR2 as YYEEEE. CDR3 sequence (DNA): TGTGCCAGCAGCTTGGATAGACTAGCGGGAGTTAAGATGAAAGAGACCCAGTACTTC. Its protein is CASSLDRLAGVKMKETQYF.

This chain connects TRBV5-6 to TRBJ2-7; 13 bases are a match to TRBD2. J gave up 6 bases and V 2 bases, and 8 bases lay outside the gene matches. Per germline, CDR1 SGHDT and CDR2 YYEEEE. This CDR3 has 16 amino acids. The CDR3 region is CASSLTGGLAGVEQYF. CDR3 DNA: TGTGCCAGCAGCTTAACCGGCGGACTAGCGGGAGTCGAGCAGTACTTC.

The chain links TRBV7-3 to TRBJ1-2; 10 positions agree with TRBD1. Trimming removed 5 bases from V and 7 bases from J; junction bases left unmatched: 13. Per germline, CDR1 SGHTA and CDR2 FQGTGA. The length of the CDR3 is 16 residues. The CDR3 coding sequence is TGTGCCAGCAGCCCAAGTGGTGGGACAGGGGTGCGTGGCTACACCTTC. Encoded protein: CASSPSGGTGVRGYTF.

This CDR3 is CASSTPGFLMAQYF. CDR3 DNA: TGTGCCAGCAGCACGCCGGGGTTTTTAATGGCCCAGTACTTC. This chain connects TRBV5-6 to TRBJ2-5, with D possibly matching TRBD2 (5 bases). The CDR3 totals 14 residues. The V end lost 4 bases, the J end lost 9 bases, and 19 bases lay between the germline ends. Germline loops: CDR1 SGHDT, CDR2 YYEEEE.

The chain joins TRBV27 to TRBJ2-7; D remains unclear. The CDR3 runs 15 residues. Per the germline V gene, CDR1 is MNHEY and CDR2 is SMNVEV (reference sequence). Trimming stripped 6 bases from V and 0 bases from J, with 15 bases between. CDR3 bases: TGTGCCAGCAGACTACAATTCCTAAGCTCCTACGAGCAGTACTTC. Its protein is CASRLQFLSSYEQYF.

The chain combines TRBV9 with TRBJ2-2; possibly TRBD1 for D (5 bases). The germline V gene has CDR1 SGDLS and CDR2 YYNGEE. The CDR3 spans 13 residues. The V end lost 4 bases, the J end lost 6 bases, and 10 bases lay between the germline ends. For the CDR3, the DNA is TGTGCCAGCAGCCCCCAGGGCTCCGGGGAGCTGTTTTTT. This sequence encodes CASSPQGSGELFF.

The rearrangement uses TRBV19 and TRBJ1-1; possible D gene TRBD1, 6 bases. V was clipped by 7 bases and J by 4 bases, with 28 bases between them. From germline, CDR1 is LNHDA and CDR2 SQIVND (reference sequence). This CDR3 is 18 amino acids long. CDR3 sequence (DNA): TGTGCCAGTATTTCCCCGACAGGCGATAGGTTTGGTGGCACTGAAGCTTTCTTT. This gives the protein CASISPTGDRFGGTEAFF.

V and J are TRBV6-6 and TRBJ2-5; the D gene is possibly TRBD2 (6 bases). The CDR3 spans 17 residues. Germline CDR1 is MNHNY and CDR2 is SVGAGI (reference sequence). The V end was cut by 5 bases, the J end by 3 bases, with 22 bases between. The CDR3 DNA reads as TGTGCCAGCAGTCCCCACTCGCTTCCTAGCGTAGAAGAGACCCAGTACTTC. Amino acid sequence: CASSPHSLPSVEETQYF.

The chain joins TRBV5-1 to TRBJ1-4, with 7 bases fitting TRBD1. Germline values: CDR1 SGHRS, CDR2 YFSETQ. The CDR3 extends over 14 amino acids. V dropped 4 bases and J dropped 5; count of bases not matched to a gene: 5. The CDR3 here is CASSRDSWNEKLFF. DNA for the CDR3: TGCGCCAGCAGCCGGGACAGCTGGAATGAAAAACTGTTTTTT.

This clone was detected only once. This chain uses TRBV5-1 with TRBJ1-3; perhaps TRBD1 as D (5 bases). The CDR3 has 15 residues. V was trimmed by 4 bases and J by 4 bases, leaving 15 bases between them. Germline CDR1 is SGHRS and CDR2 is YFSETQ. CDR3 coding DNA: TGCGCCAGCAGCGATCCGGGAGGGGTCGGAAACACCATATATTTT. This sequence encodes CASSDPGGVGNTIYF.

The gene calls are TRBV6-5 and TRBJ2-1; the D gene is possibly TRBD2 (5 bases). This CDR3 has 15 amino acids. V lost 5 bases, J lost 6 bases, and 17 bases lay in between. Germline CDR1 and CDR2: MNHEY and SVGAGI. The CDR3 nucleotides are TGTGCCAGCAGTCTCAACCATATAGGGAGCAATGAGCAGTTCTTC. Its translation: CASSLNHIGSNEQFF.

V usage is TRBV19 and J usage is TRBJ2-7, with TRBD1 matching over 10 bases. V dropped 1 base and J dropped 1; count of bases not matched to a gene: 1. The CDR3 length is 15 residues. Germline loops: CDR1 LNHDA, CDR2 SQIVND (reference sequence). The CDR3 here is CASSIGDRGSYEQYF. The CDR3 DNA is TGTGCCAGTAGTATAGGGGACAGGGGTTCCTACGAGCAGTACTTC.

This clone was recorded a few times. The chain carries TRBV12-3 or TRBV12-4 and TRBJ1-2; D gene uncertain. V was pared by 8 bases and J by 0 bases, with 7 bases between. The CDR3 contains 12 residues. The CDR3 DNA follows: TGTGCCAGCGGTCACTCTAACTATGGCTACACCTTC. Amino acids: CASGHSNYGYTF.